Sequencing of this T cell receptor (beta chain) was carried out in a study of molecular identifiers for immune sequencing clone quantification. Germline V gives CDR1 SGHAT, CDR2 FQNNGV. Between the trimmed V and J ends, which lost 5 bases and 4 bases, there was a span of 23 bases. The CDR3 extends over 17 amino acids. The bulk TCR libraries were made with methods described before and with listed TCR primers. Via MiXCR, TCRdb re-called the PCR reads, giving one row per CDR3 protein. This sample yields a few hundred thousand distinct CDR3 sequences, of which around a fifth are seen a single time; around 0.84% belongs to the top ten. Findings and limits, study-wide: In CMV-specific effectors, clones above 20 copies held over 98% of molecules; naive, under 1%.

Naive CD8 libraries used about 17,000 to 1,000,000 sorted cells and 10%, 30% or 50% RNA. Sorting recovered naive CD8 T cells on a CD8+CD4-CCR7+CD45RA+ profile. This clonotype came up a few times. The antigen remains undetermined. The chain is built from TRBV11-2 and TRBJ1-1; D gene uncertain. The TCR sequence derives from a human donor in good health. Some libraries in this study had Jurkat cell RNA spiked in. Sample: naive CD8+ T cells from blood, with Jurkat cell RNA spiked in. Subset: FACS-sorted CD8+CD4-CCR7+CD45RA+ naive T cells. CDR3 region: CASSQKRNLGSITEAFF. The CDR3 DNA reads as TGTGCCAGCAGCCAAAAGAGGAACCTCGGAAGTATCACTGAAGCTTTCTTT.